This is a list of T cell receptor beta chains from one sample in a study of blood T cell repertoires in COVID-19. Clones were read by immunoSEQ multiplex PCR, and TCRdb kept only the in-frame ones, dropping some. The data show around 20,000 clones, about 85% seen once. Sequencing was carried out using peripheral blood. The source is a human donor with active COVID-19. The donor label of this sample is uncertain. The CDR3 runs from the conserved cysteine through the conserved F or W. A D gene is named only where the DNA matches it firmly. Some rows have no size entry. The others give once, few or many, or a class for an expanded clone.

j_call: TRBJ2-5
d_call: TRBD2
clone_size: NA
v_call: TRBV2
cdr3_nt: TGTGCCAGCACTCGGACTAGCCAAGAGACCCAGTACTTC
cdr3_aa: CASTRTSQETQYF

j_call: TRBJ2-5
d_call: NA
clone_size: NA
v_call: TRBV28
cdr3_nt: TGTGCCAGCGGGCTAGAGACCCAGTACTTC
cdr3_aa: CASGLETQYF

j_call: TRBJ1-4
d_call: NA
clone_size: NA
v_call: TRBV21-1
cdr3_nt: TGTGCCAGCAGCAAAGTCGGACAGGCTACTGATGCAACTAATGAAAAACTGTTTTTT
cdr3_aa: CASSKVGQATDATNEKLFF

j_call: TRBJ2-3
d_call: NA
clone_size: NA
v_call: TRBV6-2/TRBV6-3
cdr3_nt: TGTGCCAGCAGTGCTGCAGCGTATAGCACAGATACGCAGTATTTT
cdr3_aa: CASSAAAYSTDTQYF

j_call: TRBJ2-3
d_call: NA
clone_size: NA
v_call: TRBV9
cdr3_nt: TGTGCCAGCAGCCCGCTAATGGCGGTTAGCACAGATACGCAGTATTTT
cdr3_aa: CASSPLMAVSTDTQYF

j_call: TRBJ2-1
d_call: TRBD1
clone_size: NA
v_call: TRBV4-2
cdr3_nt: TGTGCCAGCAGCCGGACAGGGGTAAACAATGAGCAGTTCTTC
cdr3_aa: CASSRTGVNNEQFF

j_call: TRBJ2-7
d_call: NA
clone_size: NA
v_call: TRBV27
cdr3_nt: TGTGCCAGCAGCCGGGACTCGCCGATAACCTACGAGCAGTACTTC
cdr3_aa: CASSRDSPITYEQYF

j_call: TRBJ2-3
d_call: TRBD2
clone_size: NA
v_call: TRBV11-3
cdr3_nt: TGTGCCAGCAGCGGGTGGCTAGCGGGAGGCCTCACAGATACGCAGTATTTT
cdr3_aa: CASSGWLAGGLTDTQYF

j_call: TRBJ2-3
d_call: TRBD2
clone_size: NA
v_call: TRBV4-2
cdr3_nt: TGTGCCAGCAGCCAAGATCATCGCGGGAGGACAGATACGCAGTATTTT
cdr3_aa: CASSQDHRGRTDTQYF

j_call: TRBJ2-7
d_call: NA
clone_size: NA
v_call: TRBV21-1
cdr3_nt: TGTGCCAGCAGCAAAGCCGACAGCAAAACCTACGAGCAGTACTTC
cdr3_aa: CASSKADSKTYEQYF

j_call: TRBJ2-1
d_call: TRBD1
clone_size: NA
v_call: TRBV2
cdr3_nt: TGTGCCAGCAGCCCCGGACAGGGGGGGTATGAGCAGTTCTTC
cdr3_aa: CASSPGQGGYEQFF

j_call: TRBJ2-3
d_call: NA
clone_size: NA
v_call: TRBV18
cdr3_nt: TGTGCCAGCTCAGGAGGGAGTAGCACAGATACGCAGTATTTT
cdr3_aa: CASSGGSSTDTQYF

j_call: TRBJ2-7
d_call: NA
clone_size: medium-sized
v_call: TRBV6-2/TRBV6-3
cdr3_nt: TGTGCCAGCAGCTCATACCAGGGGAGCTCCTACGAGCAGTACTTC
cdr3_aa: CASSSYQGSSYEQYF

j_call: TRBJ1-2
d_call: TRBD1
clone_size: once
v_call: TRBV18
cdr3_nt: TGTGCCAGCTCATCGCGGGACAGGGATGGGTATGGCTACACCTTC
cdr3_aa: CASSSRDRDGYGYTF

j_call: TRBJ2-7
d_call: TRBD1
clone_size: NA
v_call: TRBV7-2
cdr3_nt: TGTGCCAGCAGCTCATACAGGGGGTCCTACGAGCAGTACTTC
cdr3_aa: CASSSYRGSYEQYF

j_call: TRBJ2-5
d_call: NA
clone_size: NA
v_call: TRBV11-3
cdr3_nt: TGTGCCAGCAGCTTGGTAGGGAGTGGGGAGACCCAGTACTTC
cdr3_aa: CASSLVGSGETQYF

j_call: TRBJ2-7
d_call: TRBD1
clone_size: NA
v_call: TRBV4-1
cdr3_nt: TGCGCCAGCAGCCAAGATACCTGGACAGGGAAACCGGGCGAGCAGTACTTC
cdr3_aa: CASSQDTWTGKPGEQYF

j_call: TRBJ2-7
d_call: NA
clone_size: NA
v_call: TRBV11-2
cdr3_nt: TGTGCCAGCAGCTTAGGTTTTACAAACCCTGCCTACGAGCAGTACTTC
cdr3_aa: CASSLGFTNPAYEQYF

j_call: TRBJ2-1
d_call: NA
clone_size: NA
v_call: TRBV7-2
cdr3_nt: TGTGCCAGCAGCTTCGGATCCGGGAGTTCCTACAATGAGCAGTTCTTC
cdr3_aa: CASSFGSGSSYNEQFF

j_call: TRBJ2-7
d_call: NA
clone_size: NA
v_call: TRBV18
cdr3_nt: TGTGCCAGCTCACCACGGGCCGTTAACGACGAGCAGTACTTC
cdr3_aa: CASSPRAVNDEQYF

j_call: TRBJ2-7
d_call: TRBD2
clone_size: NA
v_call: TRBV12-3/TRBV12-4
cdr3_nt: TGTGCCAGCATGCCAACTAGCGGGAGAGAGCAGTACTTC
cdr3_aa: CASMPTSGREQYF

j_call: TRBJ1-2
d_call: TRBD1
clone_size: NA
v_call: TRBV30
cdr3_nt: TGTGCCTGTAATAGGGACAGGCCGTATGGCTACACCTTC
cdr3_aa: CACNRDRPYGYTF

j_call: TRBJ1-5
d_call: NA
clone_size: NA
v_call: TRBV7-7
cdr3_nt: TGTGCTAGCAGCAGAAGGACAACTTATAGCAATCAGCCCCAGCATTTT
cdr3_aa: CASSRRTTYSNQPQHF

j_call: TRBJ2-3
d_call: TRBD2
clone_size: NA
v_call: TRBV7-9
cdr3_nt: TGTGCCAGCACCGAAATAGCGGGAGGAGACACAGATACGCAGTATTTT
cdr3_aa: CASTEIAGGDTDTQYF

j_call: TRBJ2-7
d_call: TRBD2
clone_size: NA
v_call: TRBV27
cdr3_nt: TGTGCCAGCAGTCCGTGGTCTAGCGGGAGTCGCGAGCAGTACTTC
cdr3_aa: CASSPWSSGSREQYF

j_call: TRBJ2-1
d_call: TRBD2
clone_size: NA
v_call: TRBV11-3
cdr3_nt: TGTGCCAGCAGCTTAGTCATGCTAGCGGGAGGCAATGAGCAGTTCTTC
cdr3_aa: CASSLVMLAGGNEQFF

j_call: TRBJ2-7
d_call: TRBD1
clone_size: NA
v_call: TRBV28
cdr3_nt: TGTGCCAGCGCCAGTTCCGGGACAGGGACCTACGAGCAGTACTTC
cdr3_aa: CASASSGTGTYEQYF

j_call: TRBJ2-3
d_call: TRBD2
clone_size: NA
v_call: TRBV6-1
cdr3_nt: TGTGCCAGCAGTGAATTGCTAGCGGCCCTCACAGATACGCAGTATTTT
cdr3_aa: CASSELLAALTDTQYF

j_call: TRBJ2-5
d_call: TRBD2
clone_size: NA
v_call: TRBV29-1
cdr3_nt: TGCAGCGTTGCCTGGGGGGGTAGGGGCCAAGAGACCCAGTACTTC
cdr3_aa: CSVAWGGRGQETQYF

j_call: TRBJ2-3
d_call: TRBD2
clone_size: once
v_call: TRBV19
cdr3_nt: TGTGCCAGTAGTCCGGGACTACTCACAGATACGCAGTATTTT
cdr3_aa: CASSPGLLTDTQYF

j_call: TRBJ2-7
d_call: NA
clone_size: NA
v_call: TRBV11-2
cdr3_nt: TGTGCCAGCAGCTTAATTAGGGGTGGCTACGAGCAGTACTTC
cdr3_aa: CASSLIRGGYEQYF